These 8 T cell receptor beta chains originate from one sample sequenced in a study of neurological immune-mediated disorders. TCRdb independently ran MiXCR on the 5' RACE reads; one entry per CDR3 protein. In the table there are tens of thousands of distinct CDR3 sequences, approximately 10% of which are singletons. The sequenced sample consisted of PBMCs. These receptors were collected from a middle-aged man in good health.

This clonotype was recorded at least ten times. The chain has TRBV20-1 and TRBJ2-3; 10 nucleotides line up with TRBD2. Germline V CDR1 and CDR2: DFQATT, SNEGSKA (reference sequence). CDR3 length: 16 residues. The ends lost 6 bases at V and 5 bases at J; junction bases unmatched: 14. CDR3 amino acids: CSAIQGRAGGQDTQYF. CDR3 in DNA: TGCAGTGCCATACAGGGTCGAGCGGGGGGGCAAGATACGCAGTATTTT.

The gene calls are TRBV27 and TRBJ1-5, with D perhaps TRBD1 (6 bases). From germline, CDR1 is MNHEY and CDR2 SMNVEV (reference sequence). The V gene lost 5 bases and the J gene lost 3 bases, with 11 bases spanning the gap. The CDR3 totals 14 residues. This CDR3 reads CASSARTVNQPQHF. DNA for the CDR3: TGTGCCAGCAGTGCCCGGACAGTCAATCAGCCCCAGCATTTT.

The chain uses TRBV6-2 or TRBV6-3 and TRBJ2-7; D possibly corresponds to TRBD2 (6 bases). The CDR3 runs 13 residues. Deletions cut 6 bases from V and 5 bases from J, with 14 bases between. CDR1 is MNHEY, CDR2 SVGEGT, per germline. The DNA for the CDR3 is TGTGCCAGCAGACCTGGCGGCGGGGACGAGCAGTACTTC. This codes for CASRPGGGDEQYF.

In this sample, this clonotype turned up many times. This sequence joins TRBV11-2 and TRBJ1-2, with 9 bases aligning to TRBD1. CDR3 length: 14 amino acids. V gave up 1 base and J gave up 7 bases; unmatched junction bases: 4. Looked up from germline, CDR1 is SGHAT and CDR2 is FQNNGV. CDR3 sequence reads: CASSLVPTGGGYTF. CDR3 coding DNA: TGTGCCAGCAGCTTAGTCCCGACAGGGGGTGGCTACACCTTC.

In this sample, this clonotype turned up many times. The chain employs TRBV7-3 and TRBJ2-2; no firm D call. Per the germline V gene, CDR1 is SGHTA and CDR2 is FQGTGA. The V end was cut by 1 base, the J end by 5 bases, with 14 bases between. This CDR3 spans 16 amino acids. CDR3 sequence (DNA): TGTGCCAGCAGCTTAAGGTCTACTTTCTCAACCGGGGAGCTGTTTTTT. This translates into CASSLRSTFSTGELFF.

This clonotype was observed many times. The V call is TRBV29-1, the J call TRBJ1-1; unclear D gene. Germline CDR1 SQVTM, CDR2 ANQGSEA. CDR3 size: 11 residues. Trimming stripped 5 bases from V and 0 bases from J, with 4 bases between. CDR3 residues: CSVPMNTEAFF. The CDR3 coding sequence is TGCAGCGTTCCTATGAACACTGAAGCTTTCTTT.

This clonotype was counted many times. The CDR3 reads CASSLLPTTGELFF. The CDR3 nucleotides are TGTGCCAGCAGTTTATTACCCACCACCGGGGAGCTGTTTTTT. This chain links TRBV28 with TRBJ2-2, with D unresolved. V lost 1 base to trimming and J lost 4 bases, with 7 bases between them. The CDR3 is 14 residues long. Germline assignment: CDR1 MDHEN and CDR2 SYDVKM.

The chain couples TRBV7-8 to TRBJ2-7; TRBD1 matches 8 bases. Germline CDR1 SGHVS, CDR2 FQNEAQ. The trim removed 2 bases at V and 2 bases at J, leaving 11 bases unmatched. This CDR3 is built from 17 residues. The CDR3 reads CASSLRPQQGVPYEQYF. The CDR3 coding sequence is TGTGCCAGCAGCTTACGCCCTCAACAGGGGGTTCCCTACGAGCAGTACTTC.